This is a list of T cell receptor beta chains from one sample in a study of cytomegalovirus exposure and HLA in healthy donors. The table came from immunoSEQ multiplex PCR; TCRdb's copy has only in-frame clones and leaves some out. The profile shows roughly 250,000 clones, about 87% of them singletons. Sequenced material: PBMCs. These receptors were taken from a young man in good health and CMV-seronegative. The conserved cysteine and the conserved F or W are not part of the CDR3 here.

J: TRBJ2-2
V: TRBV5-4
CDR3: ASSLLAGNTGELF

J: TRBJ2-3
V: TRBV5-4
CDR3: ASSPGLSPDTQY

J: TRBJ2-3
V: TRBV29-1
CDR3: SVRAHSGGSDTQY

J: TRBJ1-4
V: TRBV5-1
CDR3: ASSLGGGSEKLF

J: TRBJ2-1
V: TRBV27
CDR3: ASSSSGTGFYNEQF

J: TRBJ1-2
V: TRBV12-5
CDR3: ASGLHRFSYT

J: TRBJ2-3
V: TRBV11-2
CDR3: ASSLGTGASTDTQY

J: TRBJ2-7
V: TRBV4-1
CDR3: ASSQDHTGYEQY

J: TRBJ2-2
V: TRBV27
CDR3: ASSRDRGTGELF

J: TRBJ2-7
V: TRBV12-5
CDR3: ASGLVAASSYEQY

J: TRBJ1-5
V: TRBV2
CDR3: ASSVGTAFYDNQPQH

J: TRBJ1-4
V: TRBV7-2
CDR3: ASSLNRGPHEKLF

J: TRBJ2-2
V: TRBV9
CDR3: ASSVDPGRSTGELF

J: TRBJ1-2
V: TRBV25-1
CDR3: ASSELQGGYGYT

J: TRBJ1-3
V: TRBV6-5
CDR3: ASSTNGVGNTIY

J: TRBJ2-5
V: TRBV28
CDR3: ASKDSGGYETQY

J: TRBJ2-1
V: TRBV19
CDR3: ASSISGGGVSEQF

J: TRBJ2-5
V: TRBV29-1
CDR3: SVQREQETQY

J: TRBJ2-7
V: TRBV5-6
CDR3: ASSPQGNEQY

J: TRBJ2-1
V: TRBV6-6
CDR3: ASSQSARSSYNEQF

J: TRBJ1-6
V: TRBV10-3
CDR3: ATGRGSNSPLH

J: TRBJ1-4
V: TRBV5-6
CDR3: ASSSGTGGPFAEKLF

J: TRBJ2-6
V: TRBV4-1
CDR3: ASSQWPGLAGGSGANVLT

J: TRBJ2-7
V: TRBV29-1
CDR3: SVGRAISYEQY

J: TRBJ2-3
V: TRBV2
CDR3: ASSVSRGGTDTQY

J: TRBJ1-2
V: TRBV4-1
CDR3: ASSPRDTANYGYT

J: TRBJ2-7
V: TRBV7-2
CDR3: ASSLGLAGADNEQY

J: TRBJ1-2
V: TRBV19
CDR3: ASYRGGAPGGYT

J: TRBJ2-1
V: TRBV7-8
CDR3: ASSLAVLAGHSSYNEQF

J: TRBJ2-2
V: TRBV19
CDR3: ASSQGQGSGGELF

J: TRBJ1-2
V: TRBV6-5
CDR3: ASSREGNYGYT

J: TRBJ2-5
V: TRBV29-1
CDR3: SVDEGGGETQY

J: TRBJ2-5
V: TRBV5-1
CDR3: ASSPGGGQETQY

J: TRBJ1-2
V: TRBV9
CDR3: ASSVGDKLGYT

J: TRBJ2-2
V: TRBV7-2
CDR3: ASSFSGSTGELF

J: TRBJ2-1
V: TRBV15
CDR3: ATSRGDRGNEQF

J: TRBJ2-1
V: TRBV5-6
CDR3: ASSSLENSYNEQF

J: TRBJ1-1
V: TRBV4-3
CDR3: ASSQDTVRTEAF

J: TRBJ2-1
V: TRBV18
CDR3: ASSPTPGNNEQF

J: TRBJ1-4
V: TRBV28
CDR3: ASSLPGQGGEKLF

J: TRBJ2-7
V: TRBV28
CDR3: ASIARGGTYEQY

J: TRBJ2-1
V: TRBV19
CDR3: ASMGSGRSDEQF

J: TRBJ2-2
V: TRBV10-3
CDR3: AISDVPGSGYTGELF

J: TRBJ2-7
V: TRBV9
CDR3: ARVNRGTYEQY

J: TRBJ1-2
V: TRBV28
CDR3: ASSTTGPYGYT

J: TRBJ1-2
V: TRBV5-4
CDR3: ASSTDNEPGYT

J: TRBJ2-2
V: TRBV19
CDR3: ASTVGQGLAGELF

J: TRBJ2-1
V: TRBV5-6
CDR3: ASSWASEQF

J: TRBJ2-2
V: TRBV4-1
CDR3: ASSHEIAGAGELF

J: TRBJ1-1
V: TRBV5-7
CDR3: ASSSLEAGNTEAF

J: TRBJ2-5
V: TRBV7-2
CDR3: ASSLYGGNWETQY

J: TRBJ2-2
V: TRBV30
CDR3: AWSYSINTGELF

J: TRBJ2-3
V: TRBV28
CDR3: ASLTPGTDTQY

J: TRBJ2-5
V: TRBV5-1
CDR3: ASSLAPVGAETQY

J: TRBJ1-1
V: TRBV6-5
CDR3: ASSYLQDRKGGEAF

J: TRBJ1-6
V: TRBV5-6
CDR3: ASSSGFYNSPLH

J: TRBJ1-4
V: TRBV28
CDR3: ASSYETGLREKLF

J: TRBJ2-5
V: TRBV7-6
CDR3: ASSSSGAGLGTQY